The 5 T cell receptor beta chains given below trace back to one sample, sequenced in a study of T cell responses to AZD1222 COVID-19 vaccine. The repertoire was sequenced with immunoSEQ multiplex PCR; TCRdb's copy has only in-frame clones and lacks some. The data show about 130,000 clones, around 84% seen once. Sample: peripheral blood, taken on day 0 of AZD1222 vaccination. The receptors here all came from an adult in good health.

The genes are TRBV7-2 and TRBJ1-6; tentative D call: TRBD1 (5 bases). The V gene's germline CDR1 is SGHTA and CDR2 FQGNSA. The ends were cut back, 1 base at V and 9 bases at J, with 13 bases in the middle. This CDR3 spans 15 amino acids. DNA of the CDR3: TGTGCCAGCAGCTTAGAAGGGACCAACAGTTCACCCCTCCACTTT. This translates into CASSLEGTNSSPLHF.

Regarding this clone: The same CDR3 arises from other DNA sequences in this sample as well. Here the CDR3 reads CASSLNYGYTF. Here the CDR3 DNA reads TGTGCCAGCAGTTTGAACTATGGCTACACCTTC. The chain couples TRBV12-3 or TRBV12-4 to TRBJ1-2; D is uncertain. CDR3 length equals 11 residues. V was clipped by 3 bases and J by 2 bases, with 1 base between them.

This clone was seen once. This CDR3 reads CASSEPGTGINQPQHF. CDR3 bases: TGTGCCAGCAGTGAACCCGGGACAGGCATCAATCAGCCCCAGCATTTT. The chain joins TRBV6-1 to TRBJ1-5, with TRBD1 matching 8 bases. CDR1 is MNHNS and CDR2 is SASEGT in the germline V gene. Germline trimming cut 2 bases from V and 3 bases from J; bases unmatched to any gene: 6. There are 16 residues in the CDR3.

This chain connects TRBV27 to TRBJ2-3; D is uncertain. This CDR3 comprises 13 residues. Germline V lookup: CDR1 MNHEY, CDR2 SMNVEV (reference sequence). The ends were cut back, 2 bases at V and 1 base at J, with 4 bases in the middle. The CDR3: CASSLGRTDTQYF. In nucleotides, the CDR3 is TGTGCCAGCAGTTTAGGGCGCACAGATACGCAGTATTTT.

The chain joins TRBV2 to TRBJ2-7; D might be TRBD1 or TRBD2, each matching 5 bases. This CDR3 contains 12 residues. Trimming cost V 7 bases and J 7 bases, with 14 bases left between them. The V gene's germline CDR1 is SNHLY and CDR2 FYNNEI. The CDR3 protein is CASTGTLYEQYF. DNA for the CDR3: TGTGCCAGCACCGGGACCCTTTATGAGCAGTACTTC.